This TCR beta chain originates from a study of chemoradiotherapy in HPV16-positive cancers. The study, taken as a whole, reports: HPV-specific T cells were functionally defined from only a couple of HPV16-positive patients.

This clone came up a few times. Its antigen is not known. The V gene's germline CDR1 is SQVTM and CDR2 ANQGSEA. This CDR3 has 10 residues. Trimming left V 5 bases short and J 7 bases short, with 8 bases between. Measured with immunoSEQ multiplex PCR; TCRdb has only the in-frame clones, and not every one. The table includes approximately 12,000 clones, 63% detected once. This material was obtained from a patient who underwent chemoradiotherapy. V is TRBV29-1 and J is TRBJ1-2, with D unclear. The origin of this receptor is a human donor with HPV-associated anogenital cancer. CDR3 loop: CSVFDSGYTF. DNA for the CDR3: TGCAGCGTTTTCGATAGTGGCTACACCTTC.